This T cell receptor beta chain originates from a study of blood T cell repertoires in COVID-19. The overall study: COVID-19 samples collected from the United States, Italy and Spain covered acute and convalescent phases. T cells, B-cell-depleted T cells, or PBMCs supplied cDNA or gDNA.

The CDR3 sequence is 14 residues long. Germline V gene data show CDR1 as MDHEN and CDR2 as SYDVKM. V was clipped by 7 bases and J by 7 bases; unmatched bases: 11. This clone was found once. In the original workflow: The assay estimated nucleated cells by amplifying reference gene primers. TCRdb's copy holds only in-frame clones and misses some; the assay was immunoSEQ multiplex PCR. That table supplies the V and J calls and clone size; D and trimming were determined from the DNA. The sample lists over 85,000 clones; 80% to 90% were seen once. Sequencing was done on a sample of peripheral blood. The chain recombines TRBV28 with TRBJ2-5; 8 bases fit TRBD2. This receptor was obtained from a man aged 55 to 70 with acute or convalescent COVID-19. This CDR3 reads CASTGWRGVRTQYF. The DNA for the CDR3 is TGTGCCAGCACGGGGTGGCGGGGGGTTCGGACCCAGTACTTC.